This is a list of T cell receptor beta chains from one sample in a study of shared clonotypes between healthy human individuals. The table came from immunoSEQ multiplex PCR; TCRdb's copy has only in-frame clones and leaves some out. The sample includes 600,000 or so clones, roughly 98% of them seen just once. Source material: naive CD8+ T cells sorted from blood. These receptors all stem from a man aged 25-45 years in good health. CDR3s include the opening cysteine and the closing phenylalanine or tryptophan. D genes are given only for firm matches. A row's size may be missing; if present it is once, few, many or a size class.

>-|-|TRBJ2-7|TRBV7-2
CASSFLGANYEQYF
TGTGCCAGCAGCTTTCTGGGGGCGAACTACGAGCAGTACTTC
>-|-|TRBJ2-1|TRBV15
CATSSTGSYNEQFF
TGTGCCACCAGCAGTACAGGGTCCTACAATGAGCAGTTCTTC
>-|-|TRBJ1-1|TRBV5-1
CATQNTEAFF
TGCGCCACCCAGAACACTGAAGCTTTCTTT
>-|-|TRBJ2-1|TRBV2
CASSDGGSYNEQFF
TGTGCCAGCAGTGATGGAGGCTCCTACAATGAGCAGTTCTTC
>-|-|TRBJ2-7|TRBV30
CAWRDSSYEQYF
TGTGCCTGGAGGGACAGCTCCTACGAGCAGTACTTC
>-|-|TRBJ2-5|TRBV29-1
CSVVSGGETQYF
TGCAGCGTTGTATCTGGGGGAGAGACCCAGTACTTC
>TRBD1|-|TRBJ1-1|TRBV27
CASRRTGYGEAFF
TGTGCCAGCAGGAGGACAGGTTACGGAGAAGCTTTCTTT
>-|-|TRBJ2-2|TRBV7-3
CASSNRKTGELFF
TGTGCCAGCAGCAACAGGAAAACCGGGGAGCTGTTTTTT
>TRBD2|-|TRBJ2-3|TRBV11-2
CASSKDGRAEDTQYF
TGTGCCAGCAGCAAGGACGGGAGGGCCGAAGATACGCAGTATTTT
>-|few|TRBJ1-3|TRBV9
CASSVGNTIYF
TGTGCCAGCAGCGTCGGAAACACCATATATTTT
>TRBD1|-|TRBJ2-1|TRBV5-1
CASSLRDRGLYEQFF
TGCGCCAGCAGCCTCCGGGACAGGGGGCTCTACGAGCAGTTCTTC
>-|-|TRBJ2-3|TRBV19
CASSSGMDTDTQYF
TGTGCCAGTAGTAGCGGGATGGACACAGATACGCAGTATTTT
>-|-|TRBJ2-1|TRBV13
CASSLRGDGYNEQFF
TGTGCCAGCAGCTTACGCGGGGACGGCTACAATGAGCAGTTCTTC
>TRBD1|-|TRBJ2-7|TRBV5-1
CASSLRTGENEQYF
TGCGCCAGCAGCTTGAGGACAGGGGAAAACGAGCAGTACTTC
>-|-|TRBJ2-2|TRBV11-2
CASIQTFSTGELFF
TGTGCCAGCATCCAGACTTTTAGCACCGGGGAGCTGTTTTTT
>-|once|TRBJ2-7|TRBV19
CASSIGAVAEQYF
TGTGCCAGTAGTATAGGGGCGGTCGCCGAGCAGTACTTC
>-|-|TRBJ1-1|TRBV19
CASSIGGRTDEAFF
TGTGCCAGTAGTATAGGCGGACGAACAGATGAAGCTTTCTTT
>-|-|TRBJ2-5|TRBV7-3
CASSRNGGQETQYF
TGTGCCAGCAGCAGAAATGGGGGGCAAGAGACCCAGTACTTC
>TRBD2|-|TRBJ2-1|TRBV5-1
CASSPEGSGITGQFF
TGCGCCAGCAGCCCGGAGGGTAGCGGGATAACGGGACAGTTCTTC
>-|-|TRBJ1-1|TRBV28
CASSPPGRGYTEAFF
TGTGCCAGCAGTCCCCCGGGCCGAGGGTACACTGAAGCTTTCTTT
>-|few|TRBJ2-1|TRBV19
CASSGSSYNEQFF
TGTGCCAGTAGCGGGAGCTCCTACAATGAGCAGTTCTTC
>TRBD2|-|TRBJ2-7|TRBV10-2
CASGREGSSYEQYF
TGCGCCAGCGGACGGGAGGGGAGCTCCTACGAGCAGTACTTC
>-|once|TRBJ2-1|TRBV7-9
CASSLEADYNEQFF
TGTGCCAGCAGCTTAGAGGCAGATTACAATGAGCAGTTCTTC
>TRBD2|-|TRBJ2-7|TRBV5-1
CASSLALAGVPYEQYF
TGCGCCAGCAGCTTGGCCCTAGCGGGAGTTCCCTACGAGCAGTACTTC
>-|-|TRBJ1-5|TRBV9
CASSVAGAPNQPQHF
TGTGCCAGCAGCGTAGCTGGTGCCCCCAATCAGCCCCAGCATTTT
>TRBD1|-|TRBJ2-7|TRBV19
CASRNRGNSYYEQYF
TGTGCCAGTAGAAACAGGGGGAATTCCTACTACGAGCAGTACTTC
>TRBD2|-|TRBJ2-3|TRBV2
CASNEWLAGTDTQYF
TGTGCCAGCAATGAGTGGCTAGCGGGTACAGATACGCAGTATTTT
>-|-|TRBJ2-3|TRBV27
CASSLNTDTQYF
TGTGCCAGCAGCCTTAACACAGATACGCAGTATTTT
>-|-|TRBJ2-2|TRBV14
CASSQGELGELFF
TGTGCCAGCAGCCAAGGAGAATTGGGGGAGCTGTTTTTT
>-|-|TRBJ2-7|TRBV27
CASSLGSGREQYF
TGTGCCAGCAGTTTGGGCAGTGGTCGAGAGCAGTACTTC
>-|-|TRBJ1-1|TRBV14
CASSQDPWQAAFF
TGTGCCAGCAGCCAAGATCCTTGGCAGGCAGCTTTCTTT
>TRBD1|-|TRBJ1-4|TRBV27
CASSTRQGLVEKLFF
TGTGCCAGCAGTACCCGACAGGGGTTAGTTGAAAAACTGTTTTTT
>-|-|TRBJ2-5|TRBV6-1
CASSRPGKETQYF
TGTGCCAGCAGTCGTCCAGGGAAAGAGACCCAGTACTTC
>-|-|TRBJ2-3|TRBV29-1
CSVEGGARGTDTQYF
TGCAGCGTTGAAGGGGGGGCGCGGGGCACAGATACGCAGTATTTT
>-|-|TRBJ2-1|TRBV9
CASSVIGGNYNEQFF
TGTGCCAGCAGCGTAATTGGCGGGAACTACAATGAGCAGTTCTTC
>TRBD2|-|TRBJ2-5|TRBV29-1
CSVVGTSGSAVAETQYF
TGCAGCGTTGTAGGGACTAGCGGGAGTGCGGTTGCAGAGACCCAGTACTTC